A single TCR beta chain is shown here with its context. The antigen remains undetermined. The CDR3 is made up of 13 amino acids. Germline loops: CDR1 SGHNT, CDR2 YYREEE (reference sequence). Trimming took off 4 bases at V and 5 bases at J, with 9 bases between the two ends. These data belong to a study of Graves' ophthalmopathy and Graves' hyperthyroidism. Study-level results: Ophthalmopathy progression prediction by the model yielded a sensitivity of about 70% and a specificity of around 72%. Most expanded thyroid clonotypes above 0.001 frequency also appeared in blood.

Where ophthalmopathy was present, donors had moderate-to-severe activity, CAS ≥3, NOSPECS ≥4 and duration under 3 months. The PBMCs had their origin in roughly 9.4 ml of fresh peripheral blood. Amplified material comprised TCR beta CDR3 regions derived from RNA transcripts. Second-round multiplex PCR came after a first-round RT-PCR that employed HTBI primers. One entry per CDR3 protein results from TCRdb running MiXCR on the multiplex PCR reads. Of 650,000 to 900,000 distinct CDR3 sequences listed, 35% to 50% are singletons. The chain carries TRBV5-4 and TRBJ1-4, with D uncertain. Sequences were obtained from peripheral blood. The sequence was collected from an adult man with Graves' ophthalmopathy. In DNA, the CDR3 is TGTGCCAGCAGCACAGACAAAAATGAAAAACTGTTTTTT. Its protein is CASSTDKNEKLFF.